These 30 T cell receptor beta chains were sequenced from one sample in a study of T cell repertoires in cytomegalovirus infection. These receptors have no known antigen. In TCRdb, the reads were re-called with MiXCR into one record per CDR3 protein. The sample carries over 120,000 distinct CDR3 sequences, 32% recorded once. Sample: CD8+ T cells from cultured PBMCs, taken from culture after CMV antigen stimulation. These receptor sequences come from a human donor in good health (CMV status not recorded). Some clones in this sample may be carry-over from other donors' samples.

V gene TRBV29-1 combines with J gene TRBJ1-1; no definite D call. V dropped 6 bases and J dropped 0 bases, with 5 bases sitting between them. This CDR3 is built from 11 residues. Germline V lookup: CDR1 SQVTM, CDR2 ANQGSEA. CDR3 coding DNA: TGCAGCGTGACGATGAACACTGAAGCTTTCTTT. This sequence encodes CSVTMNTEAFF.

For this clonotype: At one boundary the junction diverges from the germline segment, which might be a read error. The gene calls are TRBV7-4 and TRBJ2-1, with 11 bases that match TRBD2. Germline assignment: CDR1 SGHVT and CDR2 SQSDAQ. This CDR3 contains 19 residues. This CDR3 is CASSPDGLAGGYSYIEQFF. DNA of the CDR3: TGTGCCAGCAGCCCGGACGGGCTAGCGGGGGGTTACTCCTACATTGAGCAGTTCTTC.

The chain couples TRBV7-9 to TRBJ1-1; the match to TRBD1 covers 9 bases. The V and J ends lost 2 bases and 7 bases, in that order; junction bases with no gene match: 8. The CDR3 length is 15 residues. CDR1 is SEHNR and CDR2 is FQNEAQ in the germline V gene (reference sequence). CDR3 nucleotides: TGTGCCAGCAGCTTATCTTACCGGGACAGGGATGAAGCTTTCTTT. As protein: CASSLSYRDRDEAFF.

This clonotype was found many times. V gene TRBV7-9 combines with J gene TRBJ2-2, with 7 nucleotides matching TRBD1. CDR1 is SEHNR and CDR2 is FQNEAQ in the germline V gene (reference sequence). The V segment lost 6 bases and the J segment 7 bases; nucleotides outside the gene matches: 8. The CDR3 runs to 14 residues. CDR3 sequence reads: CASRQAWDSGELFF. The CDR3 DNA sequence: TGTGCCAGCAGACAAGCTTGGGACAGCGGGGAGCTGTTTTTT.

In this sample, this clonotype turned up many times. This rearrangement joins TRBV13 to TRBJ2-1; perhaps TRBD2 as D (6 bases). This CDR3 region has 15 residues. Germline loops: CDR1 PRHDT, CDR2 FYEKMQ (reference sequence). V lost 3 bases, J lost 1 base, and 10 bases lay in between. In nucleotides, the CDR3 is TGTGCCAGCAGCTTCTTAAGCGGGTCCTACAATGAGCAGTTCTTC. Residues: CASSFLSGSYNEQFF.

The chain employs TRBV5-6 and TRBJ2-2; tentatively, D is TRBD2 (6 bases). The V end was cut by 1 base, the J end by 1 base, with 14 bases between. The CDR3 consists of 17 residues. From germline, CDR1 is SGHDT and CDR2 YYEEEE. The CDR3 reads CASSLLGGEQNTGELFF. The DNA for the CDR3 is TGTGCCAGCAGCTTGTTAGGCGGGGAGCAGAACACCGGGGAGCTGTTTTTT.

CDR3 loop: CASSLDRGRGAKNIQYF. In nucleotides, the CDR3 is TGTGCCAGCAGCTTGGACAGGGGGCGGGGGGCCAAAAACATTCAGTACTTC. The chain has TRBV5-4 and TRBJ2-4, with 9 bases fitting TRBD1. CDR3 length: 17 amino acids. From germline, CDR1 is SGHNT and CDR2 YYREEE (reference sequence). V gave up 0 bases and J gave up 1 base; unmatched junction bases: 5.

The genes are TRBV5-6 and TRBJ2-5; D is ambiguous. Germline-derived CDR1 and CDR2 are SGHDT and YYEEEE. The CDR3 sequence is 16 residues long. V was trimmed by 1 base and J by 1 base, leaving 14 bases between them. The CDR3 is CASSLFADPLQETQYF. The CDR3 DNA reads as TGTGCCAGCAGCTTGTTCGCCGACCCCCTCCAAGAGACCCAGTACTTC.

This clonotype was counted many times. The rearrangement links TRBV7-2 to TRBJ2-7, with D perhaps matching TRBD2 (6 bases). Germline V gene sequence: CDR1 SGHTA, CDR2 FQGNSA. This CDR3 spans 15 amino acids. The V end was cut by 2 bases, the J end by 3 bases, with 14 bases between. CDR3 in amino acids: CASSLNSGGYYEQYF. As DNA, the CDR3 is TGTGCCAGCAGCTTAAATAGCGGAGGCTACTACGAGCAGTACTTC.

The CDR3: CASSGQGSEAFF. The CDR3 nucleotides are TGTGCCAGCAGCGGACAGGGCAGTGAAGCTTTCTTT. The chain combines TRBV2 with TRBJ1-1; TRBD1 matches 8 bases. V shed 6 bases and J 7 bases; nucleotides not matched to a gene: 4. Germline values: CDR1 SNHLY, CDR2 FYNNEI. This CDR3 contains 12 residues. Full variable domain (remainder filled in from reference TRBV2 and TRBJ1-1): EPEVTQTPSHQVTQMGQEVILRCVPISNHLYFYWYRQILGQKVEFLVSFYNNEISEKSEIFDDQFSVERPDGSNFTLKIRSTKLEDSAMYFCASSGQGSEAFFGQGTRLTVV.

This clonotype was observed a few times. The DNA of the CDR3 is TGTGCCAGCAGCTTAGCGCCGGCACAGATCCTCCTCAGGGCCAACGTCCTGACTTTC. This sequence encodes CASSLAPAQILLRANVLTF. This chain uses TRBV7-8 with TRBJ2-6; D call uncertain. From germline, CDR1 is SGHVS and CDR2 FQNEAQ. This CDR3 comprises 19 residues. V lost 0 bases, J lost 5 bases, and 20 bases lay in between.

This clonotype was counted only a few times. J is TRBJ2-7 and V is TRBV6-6; 10 positions match TRBD1. After removal of 6 bases from V and 0 bases from J, the junction contained 5 bases not matched to a gene. CDR3 length: 15 amino acids. Germline CDR1 reads MNHNY; CDR2 reads SVGAGI (reference sequence). CDR3 coding DNA: TGTGCCAGCAGATCGGGACAGGGGATCTCCTACGAGCAGTACTTC. The encoded protein is CASRSGQGISYEQYF.

There are a few counts of this clonotype. The chain is built from TRBV6-1 and TRBJ1-5; D perhaps matches TRBD1 (6 bases). CDR1 is MNHNS and CDR2 is SASEGT in the germline V gene. The CDR3 is 14 amino acids. Trimming took off 6 bases at V and 5 bases at J, with 14 bases between the two ends. CDR3 sequence (DNA): TGTGCCAGCAGCCAGGACAGAGTGGATCAGCCCCAGCATTTT. As protein: CASSQDRVDQPQHF.

This clonotype was recorded a few times. The chain employs TRBV9 and TRBJ2-3, with D perhaps matching TRBD2 (5 bases). Germline V gene data show CDR1 as SGDLS and CDR2 as YYNGEE. The CDR3 spans 14 residues. The ends were cut back, 2 bases at V and 0 bases at J, with 7 bases in the middle. CDR3 protein: CASSVGGSTDTQYF. The CDR3 DNA follows: TGTGCCAGCAGCGTCGGCGGGAGCACAGATACGCAGTATTTT.

This clonotype has a handful of counts. The CDR3 loop reads CASSPRYNEQFF. The CDR3 region has the DNA TGTGCCAGCAGCCCCAGGTACAATGAGCAGTTCTTC. This chain uses TRBV2 with TRBJ2-1; D not resolved. This CDR3 has 12 amino acids. The V and J ends lost 6 bases and 4 bases respectively, with 7 bases between them. Per the germline V gene, CDR1 is SNHLY and CDR2 is FYNNEI. The complete variable domain, with remaining parts taken from reference TRBV2 and TRBJ2-1, reads EPEVTQTPSHQVTQMGQEVILRCVPISNHLYFYWYRQILGQKVEFLVSFYNNEISEKSEIFDDQFSVERPDGSNFTLKIRSTKLEDSAMYFCASSPRYNEQFFGPGTRLTVL.

In DNA form, the CDR3 reads TGTGCCAGCAGTTTAAAGGGGCCCCCTTTTGTCGGCGGCAGGGCGAATCAGCCCCAGCATTTT. Amino acid sequence: CASSLKGPPFVGGRANQPQHF. J is TRBJ1-5 and V is TRBV27; a weak D match, TRBD1 (5 bases). V lost 2 bases, J lost 4 bases, and 30 bases lay in between. Germline V gene lookup returns CDR1 MNHEY and CDR2 SMNVEV (reference sequence). This CDR3 is 21 amino acids long.

The count of this clonotype is one. A junction end diverges from the germline sequence, so it may reflect a read error. The J gene is TRBJ1-5, the V gene TRBV6-5; TRBD1 matches 7 bases. The CDR3 is made up of 14 amino acids. Germline V gene sequence: CDR1 MNHEY, CDR2 SVGAGI. CDR3 nucleotide sequence: TGTGTCAGCAGTTACTCAGGGGGGAATCAGCCCCAGCATTTT. Encoded protein: CVSSYSGGNQPQHF.

V and J are TRBV5-1 and TRBJ2-5, with 7 bases lining up with TRBD1. Trimming cost V 2 bases and J 0 bases; bases outside gene matches: 4. The CDR3 runs to 15 residues. CDR1 and CDR2 (germline): SGHRS, YFSETQ. The CDR3 coding sequence is TGCGCCAGCAGCTTACAGGGGACGTACCAAGAGACCCAGTACTTC. Protein product: CASSLQGTYQETQYF. Combining the CDR3 with reference TRBV5-1 and TRBJ2-5 gives the whole variable domain KAGVTQTPRYLIKTRGQQVTLSCSPISGHRSVSWYQQTPGQGLQFLFEYFSETQRNKGNFPGRFSGRQFSNSRSEMNVSTLELGDSALYLCASSLQGTYQETQYFGPGTRLLVL.

This clonotype has just a few counts. The chain combines TRBV12-3 or TRBV12-4 with TRBJ1-6, with D hard to call. Deletions cut 6 bases from V and 0 bases from J, with 9 bases between. The CDR3 is made up of 15 amino acids. The CDR3 DNA reads TGTGCCAGCAGCCTGGAAGGCTCCTATAATTCACCCCTCCACTTT. It codes for CASSLEGSYNSPLHF.

The chain uses TRBV4-1 and TRBJ1-2, with unresolved D. CDR3 length: 15 amino acids. V dropped 1 base and J dropped 1 base, with 10 bases sitting between them. CDR1 is MGHRA and CDR2 is YSYEKL in the germline V gene. CDR3 sequence reads: CASSQGTDLNYGYTF. CDR3 in DNA: TGCGCCAGCAGCCAAGGAACCGACCTTAACTATGGCTACACCTTC.

This clonotype was counted between two and nine times. J is TRBJ2-5 and V is TRBV7-6, with TRBD2 identical over 10 bases. This CDR3 comprises 16 residues. V shed 5 bases and J 2 bases; nucleotides not matched to a gene: 8. Per the germline V gene, CDR1 is SGHVS and CDR2 is FNYEAQ. CDR3 bases: TGTGCCAGCAGCCCCTTGGCTAGCGGGGGACAAGAGACCCAGTACTTC. Encoded protein: CASSPLASGGQETQYF. The full variable domain, completed using reference TRBV7-6 and TRBJ2-5, is GAGVSQSPRYKVTKRGQDVALRCDPISGHVSLYWYRQALGQGPEFLTYFNYEAQQDKSGLPNDRFSAERPEGSISTLTIQRTEQRDSAMYRCASSPLASGGQETQYFGPGTRLLVL.

The J gene is TRBJ2-7, the V gene TRBV13, with 7 bases matching TRBD2. From germline, CDR1 is PRHDT and CDR2 FYEKMQ (reference sequence). V lost 5 bases and J lost 5; bases outside the gene matches: 9. This CDR3 comprises 14 residues. DNA of the CDR3: TGTGCCAGCAGCCCTGGGGGGGTAGGCGACGAGCAGTACTTC. It yields the protein CASSPGGVGDEQYF.

At least ten counts were recorded for this clonotype. The chain couples TRBV19 to TRBJ1-2; maybe TRBD1 (5 bases). CDR1 is LNHDA, CDR2 SQIVND, per germline (reference sequence). V was trimmed by 1 base and J by 7 bases, leaving 13 bases between them. This CDR3 has 14 residues. CDR3 DNA: TGTGCCAGTAGTATAGCCTCCGGGGGTTCTGGCTACACCTTC. This translates into CASSIASGGSGYTF. The full variable domain, with the rest looked up from reference TRBV19 and TRBJ1-2, is DGGITQSPKYLFRKEGQNVTLSCEQNLNHDAMYWYRQDPGQGLRLIYYSQIVNDFQKGDIAEGYSVSREKKESFPLTVTSAQKNPTAFYLCASSIASGGSGYTFGSGTRLTVV.

This rearrangement joins TRBV19 to TRBJ1-2, with 12 positions matching TRBD1. This CDR3 is 14 amino acids long. The germline gives CDR1 LNHDA, CDR2 SQIVND (reference sequence). The junction had 2 bases not matched to a gene; V was cut back by 5 bases and J by 4 bases. CDR3 protein: CASSGTGGFYGYTF. CDR3 coding DNA: TGTGCCAGTAGTGGGACAGGGGGCTTCTATGGCTACACCTTC.

Points on this clonotype: One end of the junction fails to match germline, which may point to a read error. The chain carries TRBV7-9 and TRBJ1-5; D uncertain. Germline values: CDR1 SEHNR, CDR2 FQNEAQ (reference sequence). The CDR3 extends over 13 amino acids. The CDR3 spells CASNLAQNQPQHF. The CDR3 nucleotides read TGTGCCAGCAACTTAGCCCAAAATCAGCCCCAGCATTTT.

This rearrangement joins TRBV11-2 to TRBJ2-1, with 9 nucleotides matching TRBD1. The ends lost 5 bases at V and 1 base at J; junction bases unmatched: 3. Germline loops: CDR1 SGHAT, CDR2 FQNNGV. The CDR3 spans 15 residues. The CDR3 bases are TGTGCCAGCAGCGTGACAGGGGGATCCTACAATGAGCAGTTCTTC. It specifies CASSVTGGSYNEQFF.

This chain links TRBV12-3 or TRBV12-4 with TRBJ2-1; 10 positions agree with TRBD1. The junction had 11 bases not matched to a gene; V was cut back by 5 bases and J by 10 bases. The CDR3 length is 15 residues. In DNA form, the CDR3 reads TGTGCCAGCAGTCGACCGGGACAGGGGTTAGGGGAGCAGTTCTTC. Translation gives CASSRPGQGLGEQFF.

A remark on this clonotype: Mismatch with germline at one junction end may stem from a read error. The chain is built from TRBV5-6 and TRBJ2-7, with D possibly TRBD1 on 5 matching bases. CDR1 and CDR2 from the germline V gene are SGHDT and YYEEEE. This CDR3 has 15 amino acids. The DNA for the CDR3 is TGTGCCTGCAGCTCCGGGTTGGACAATTCCTACGAGCAGTACTTC. Its translation: CACSSGLDNSYEQYF. Combining the CDR3 with reference TRBV5-6 and TRBJ2-7 gives the whole variable domain DAGVTQSPTHLIKTRGQQVTLRCSPKSGHDTVSWYQQALGQGPQFIFQYYEEEERQRGNFPDRFSGHQFPNYSSELNVNALLLGDSALYLCACSSGLDNSYEQYFGPGTRLTVT.

This clonotype has more than one count but fewer than ten. V and J are TRBV7-6 and TRBJ2-7; the match to TRBD1 covers 7 bases. This CDR3 is 15 amino acids long. Germline V gene lookup returns CDR1 SGHVS and CDR2 FNYEAQ. V lost 1 base and J lost 3; bases outside the gene matches: 6. The CDR3 DNA sequence: TGTGCCAGCAGCTTAGACAGGGGAATTATCTACGAGCAGTACTTC. It codes for CASSLDRGIIYEQYF.

The chain employs TRBV10-3 and TRBJ1-1; D gene ambiguous. CDR1 is ENHRY, CDR2 SYGVKD, per germline. Trimming shortened V by 2 bases and J by 5 bases, and 9 bases separated the two germline ends. This CDR3 contains 13 residues. CDR3 bases: TGTGCCATCAGTGAGACTTGGGAAACTGAAGCTTTCTTT. It translates to CAISETWETEAFF.